This T cell receptor (beta chain) was captured by sequencing in a study of CD4+ T cells in melanoma. The method was immunoSEQ multiplex PCR; TCRdb's version includes in-frame clones alone and lacks a portion of them. The data show 10,000 to 13,000 clones, approximately 66% seen once. CDR1 and CDR2 from the germline V gene are MNHEY and SVGAGI. The V segment lost 5 bases and the J segment 8 bases; nucleotides outside the gene matches: 6. The CDR3 sequence is 15 residues long. The receptor comes from a human donor with melanoma. The sample comprised cells from a culture (not recorded whether cultured in vitro). V is TRBV6-5 and J is TRBJ1-6; the match to TRBD1 covers 10 bases. CDR3 in amino acids: CASSPGTGAYSPLHF. CDR3 coding DNA: TGTGCCAGCAGTCCAGGGACAGGGGCTTATTCACCCCTCCACTTT.